The 6 T cell receptor beta chains in this list originate from one sample, sequenced in a study of shared clonotypes between healthy human individuals. The assay was immunoSEQ multiplex PCR, and TCRdb's table has in-frame clones only and misses some. Of about 820,000 clones listed, about 92% are singletons. Naive CD8 cells comprised CD45RO-negative, CCR7-positively selected cells, excluding terminally differentiated effector memory CD45RA+ cells. Material: naive CD8+ T cells sorted from blood. The receptors derive from a man aged 30 to 45 in good health.

V and J are TRBV27 and TRBJ1-1; tentatively, D is TRBD1 (6 bases). Per germline, CDR1 MNHEY and CDR2 SMNVEV (reference sequence). Trimming stripped 6 bases from V and 5 bases from J, with 16 bases between. This CDR3 is 14 amino acids long. The DNA for the CDR3 is TGTGCCAGCAGCGGGGGTATTCAGGGGACTGAAGCTTTCTTT. Translation: CASSGGIQGTEAFF.

V gene TRBV7-6 combines with J gene TRBJ2-7; 10 bases are a match to TRBD2. J lost 4 bases, V lost 5 bases, and 11 bases had no gene match. Germline V gives CDR1 SGHVS, CDR2 FNYEAQ. The CDR3 runs to 16 residues. DNA of the CDR3: TGTGCCAGCAGCATATCCTTAGCGGGAGGTAGATACGAGCAGTACTTC. Translating gives CASSISLAGGRYEQYF.

The chain recombines TRBV29-1 with TRBJ2-1; D perhaps matches TRBD1 (6 bases). This CDR3 is 15 amino acids long. Trimming shortened V by 5 bases and J by 0 bases, and 14 bases separated the two germline ends. From germline, CDR1 is SQVTM and CDR2 ANQGSEA. The CDR3 DNA reads TGCAGCGTTCGGACAGTACTTAGCTCCTACAATGAGCAGTTCTTC. Protein: CSVRTVLSSYNEQFF.

This clone was observed once. V and J are TRBV19 and TRBJ2-7; TRBD2 aligns across 8 bases. Per germline, CDR1 LNHDA and CDR2 SQIVND (reference sequence). V trimming: 4 bases; J trimming: 6 bases; junction bases outside the gene matches: 8. The length of the CDR3 is 14 residues. The CDR3: CASSSSGGSGEQYF. CDR3 sequence (DNA): TGTGCCAGTAGTAGTTCGGGAGGGTCTGGCGAGCAGTACTTC.

In the case of this clone: The same CDR3 is also encoded by other DNA sequences in this sample. The chain links TRBV9 to TRBJ2-1, with TRBD2 matching over 8 bases. CDR3 length: 15 residues. Germline CDR1 SGDLS, CDR2 YYNGEE. V shed 3 bases, J shed 0 bases, and the junction held 2 bases outside the gene matches. The CDR3 DNA sequence: TGTGCCAGCAGCGACAGCGGGAGCTCCTACAATGAGCAGTTCTTC. It encodes CASSDSGSSYNEQFF.

Notes on this clone: This specimen includes other DNA sequences encoding the same CDR3. The rearrangement links TRBV29-1 to TRBJ2-7; TRBD2 matches at 10 bases. Germline V gene data show CDR1 as SQVTM and CDR2 as ANQGSEA. V was pared by 2 bases and J by 2 bases, with 0 bases of the junction left unmatched. The CDR3 totals 13 residues. The CDR3 loop reads CSVELAGAYEQYF. Written as DNA, the CDR3 is TGCAGCGTTGAACTAGCGGGAGCCTACGAGCAGTACTTC.